What follows is one TCR beta chain and its context. Per the original methods: Reference gene primer amplification gave estimated nucleated cell counts. This table comes from immunoSEQ multiplex PCR, and its TCRdb copy is limited to in-frame clones, with some not included. That table furnishes V, J and clone size, whereas the DNA furnished D and trimming. The sample lists about 35,000 clones; roughly four fifths were seen once. The data derive from a study of blood T cell repertoires in COVID-19. Study at large: The study drew acute and convalescent COVID-19 samples from the United States, Italy and Spain. PBMCs, B-cell-depleted T cells, or T cells were the source of the cDNA or gDNA that made up the material.

The CDR3 length is 16 residues. In germline, CDR1 is SNHLY, CDR2 FYNNEI. Trimming took 4 bases from V and 2 from J, leaving 15 bases between them. The chain recombines TRBV2 with TRBJ2-1; D is possibly TRBD1 (5 bases). This clonotype was sampled from a man at least 80 years old with active or convalescent COVID-19. The material sequenced was peripheral blood. In DNA form, the CDR3 reads TGTGCCAGCAGTGCGACAGAGGACGTTCCCTACAATGAGCAGTTCTTC. Translating it yields CASSATEDVPYNEQFF.